One T cell receptor (beta chain) is described in this entry. The data derive from a study of blood T cell repertoires in COVID-19. Trimming cost V 1 base and J 9 bases, with 13 bases left between them. The CDR3 extends over 14 amino acids. Looked up from germline, CDR1 is GTSNPN and CDR2 is SVGIG (reference sequence). Using immunoSEQ multiplex PCR, the repertoire was profiled, and TCRdb retains in-frame clones only, with some absent. In the table there are roughly 58,000 clones, more than 55% of which are singletons. The TCR comes from a woman between 55 and 75 years old who had been exposed to COVID-19. This rearrangement joins TRBV30 to TRBJ1-6; D possibly corresponds to TRBD1 (5 bases). The sequenced sample consisted of PBMCs or T cells enriched from blood (not recorded which). The CDR3 DNA reads TGTGCCTGGAGTGGCCAGGGATGGGGTTCACCCCTCCACTTT. Encoded protein: CAWSGQGWGSPLHF.